This record concerns one T cell receptor beta chain sequence. Germline V gene sequence: CDR1 SEHNR, CDR2 FQNEAQ (reference sequence). V was pared by 6 bases and J by 5 bases, with 9 bases of the junction left unmatched. The CDR3 runs to 16 residues. This sample is drawn from a study of blood T cell repertoires in COVID-19. Some clones are missing from TCRdb's copy, which holds only in-frame ones; the method was immunoSEQ multiplex PCR. This sample carries a few hundred thousand clones, roughly 80% of them seen once, and the ten largest clones take 5.1%. The sequence came from a woman in her 50s who had recovered from COVID-19. This chain uses TRBV7-9 with TRBJ2-3; 12 positions match TRBD2. The specimen was PBMCs or T cells enriched from blood (not recorded which). The DNA of the CDR3 is TGTGCCAGCAGACCGGGACTAGCGGGCCCACTAGATACGCAGTATTTT. Translating it yields CASRPGLAGPLDTQYF.